This T cell receptor beta chain was sequenced in a study of blood T cell repertoires in COVID-19. Study in general: Collection of acute and convalescent COVID-19 samples took place in the United States, Italy and Spain. Sample material is recorded as cDNA or gDNA derived from T cells, B-cell-depleted T cells, or PBMCs.

The CDR3 extends over 14 amino acids. Germline V lookup: CDR1 MNHEY, CDR2 SVGAGI. The junction had 5 bases not matched to a gene; V was cut back by 6 bases and J by 6 bases. This clone came up a few times. The data were produced by immunoSEQ multiplex PCR, yet TCRdb's version contains in-frame clones alone and is incomplete. The sample includes about 170,000 clones, roughly four fifths of them seen just once. Seattle's cohort entered during active infection and was followed longitudinally. The sequence came from a woman older than 75 with COVID-19, enrolled during active disease. The sequencing input was peripheral blood. This chain uses TRBV6-5 with TRBJ1-6, with 7 bases matching TRBD1. Here the CDR3 DNA reads TGTGCCAGCAGCCCGACAGGGATTAATTCACCCCTCCACTTT. It codes for CASSPTGINSPLHF.